The clone carrying this TCR beta chain was found once. The CDR3 is 15 residues long. With V trimmed by 5 bases and J by 3 bases, 3 bases remained unmatched. Germline loops: CDR1 LNHDA, CDR2 SQIVND (reference sequence). Time point given: approximately 11 months of natalizumab therapy. Measured with immunoSEQ multiplex PCR; TCRdb has only the in-frame clones, and not every one. Counted here are more than 20,000 clones, approximately 90% occurring once; the ten biggest clones make up around 2.4%. This sample was taken from a study of multiple sclerosis patients with progressive multifocal leukoencephalopathy.

Sample: PBMCs, taken from a patient treated with natalizumab. This sequence joins TRBV19 and TRBJ2-2; 10 nucleotides match TRBD1. The clonotype comes from a man younger than 45 with multiple sclerosis. The CDR3 reads CASSAGQGYTGELFF. The CDR3 nucleotides are TGTGCCAGTAGTGCGGGACAGGGGTACACCGGGGAGCTGTTTTTT. The entire variable domain, with the rest obtained from reference TRBV19 and TRBJ2-2, is as follows: DGGITQSPKYLFRKEGQNVTLSCEQNLNHDAMYWYRQDPGQGLRLIYYSQIVNDFQKGDIAEGYSVSREKKESFPLTVTSAQKNPTAFYLCASSAGQGYTGELFFGEGSRLTVL.